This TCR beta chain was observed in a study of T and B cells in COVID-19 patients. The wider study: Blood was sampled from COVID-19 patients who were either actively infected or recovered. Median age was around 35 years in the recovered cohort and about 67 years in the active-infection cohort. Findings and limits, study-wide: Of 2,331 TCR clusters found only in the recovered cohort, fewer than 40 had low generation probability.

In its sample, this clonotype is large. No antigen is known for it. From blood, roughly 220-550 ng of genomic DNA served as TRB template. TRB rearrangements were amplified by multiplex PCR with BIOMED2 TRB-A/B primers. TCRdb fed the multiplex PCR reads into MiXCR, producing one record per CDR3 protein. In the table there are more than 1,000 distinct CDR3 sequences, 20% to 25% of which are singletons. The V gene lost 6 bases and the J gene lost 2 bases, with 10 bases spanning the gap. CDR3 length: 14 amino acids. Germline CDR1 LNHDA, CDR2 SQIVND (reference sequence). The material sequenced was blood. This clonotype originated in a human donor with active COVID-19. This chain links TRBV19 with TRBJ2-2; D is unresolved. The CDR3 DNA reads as TGTGCCAGTAGCGGCCGAACAAACACCGGGGAGCTGTTTTTT. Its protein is CASSGRTNTGELFF.